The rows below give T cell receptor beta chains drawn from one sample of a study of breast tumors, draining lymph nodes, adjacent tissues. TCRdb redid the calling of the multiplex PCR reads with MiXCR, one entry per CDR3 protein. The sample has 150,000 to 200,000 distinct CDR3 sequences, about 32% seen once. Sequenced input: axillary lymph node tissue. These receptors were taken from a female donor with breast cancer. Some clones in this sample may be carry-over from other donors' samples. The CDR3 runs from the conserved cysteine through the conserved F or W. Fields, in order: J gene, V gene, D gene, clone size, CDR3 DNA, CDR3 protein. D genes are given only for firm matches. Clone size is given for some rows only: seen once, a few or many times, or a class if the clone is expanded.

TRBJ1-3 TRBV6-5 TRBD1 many TGTGCCAGCAGTTACTCGACAGGGGCTGGAAACACCATATATTTT CASSYSTGAGNTIYF
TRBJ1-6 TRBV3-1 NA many TGTGCCAGCAGCCAACTGAACAGTAATTCACCCCTCCACTTT CASSQLNSNSPLHF
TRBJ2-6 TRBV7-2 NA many TGTGCCAGCAGCAGGGGGGGAGGACGGATCGGTGGGGCCAACGTCCTGACTTTC CASSRGGGRIGGANVLTF
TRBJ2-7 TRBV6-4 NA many TGTGCCAGCACGCACTCCCCGCGCCACGAGCAGTACTTC CASTHSPRHEQYF
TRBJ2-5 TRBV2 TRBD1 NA TGTGCTAGGACAGGGGGTGAGACCCAGTACTTC CARTGGETQYF
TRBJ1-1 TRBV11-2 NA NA TGTGCCAGCAGCCGATGGGGGCGCGGGGAGAACACTGAAGCTTTCTTT CASSRWGRGENTEAFF
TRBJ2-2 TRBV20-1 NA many TGCAGTGCACAACTAGGGGGGGGGCCCGGGGAGCTGTTTTTT CSAQLGGGPGELFF
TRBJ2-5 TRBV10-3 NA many TGTGCCATCAGTGAGTCTTCTCAAACTCAAGAGACCCAGTACTTC CAISESSQTQETQYF
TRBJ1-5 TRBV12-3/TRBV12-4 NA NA TGTGCCAGCAGCAACAGGCTTCAGCCCCAGCATTTT CASSNRLQPQHF
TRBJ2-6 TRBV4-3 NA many TGCGCCAGCAGCCAAGGCTTAGGAGGGGCCAACGTCCTGACTTTC CASSQGLGGANVLTF
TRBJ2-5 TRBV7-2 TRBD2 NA TGTGCCAGCGGAGCTAGCGGGACGCAAGAGACCCAGTACTTC CASGASGTQETQYF
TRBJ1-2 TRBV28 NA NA TGTGCCAGCAGTCCCCAGGGCGGTGCTAACTATGGCTACACCTTC CASSPQGGANYGYTF
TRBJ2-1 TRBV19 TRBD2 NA TGTGCCAGTGGGATCCTATGGCCTCCGGGGGGGGGACTAGCGGGTGACAATGAGCAGTTCTTC CASGILWPPGGGLAGDNEQFF